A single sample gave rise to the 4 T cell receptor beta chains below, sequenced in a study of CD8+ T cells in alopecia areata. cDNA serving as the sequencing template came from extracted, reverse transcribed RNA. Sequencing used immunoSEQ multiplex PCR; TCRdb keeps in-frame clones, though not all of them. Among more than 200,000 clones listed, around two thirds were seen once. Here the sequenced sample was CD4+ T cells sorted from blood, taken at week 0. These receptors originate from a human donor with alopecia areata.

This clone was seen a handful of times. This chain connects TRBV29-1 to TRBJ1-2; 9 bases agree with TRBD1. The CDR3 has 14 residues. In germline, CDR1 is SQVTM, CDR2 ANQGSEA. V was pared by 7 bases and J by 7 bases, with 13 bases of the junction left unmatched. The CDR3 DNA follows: TGCAGCGCTGGCCCACAGGGGGCAAACGGTGGCTACACCTTC. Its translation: CSAGPQGANGGYTF.

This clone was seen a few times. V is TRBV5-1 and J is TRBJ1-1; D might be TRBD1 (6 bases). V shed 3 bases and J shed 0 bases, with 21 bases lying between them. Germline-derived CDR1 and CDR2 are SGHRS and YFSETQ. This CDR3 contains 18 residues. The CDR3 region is CASSYSGRGWDMNTEAFF. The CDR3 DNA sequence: TGCGCCAGCAGCTACTCGGGGCGTGGCTGGGACATGAACACTGAAGCTTTCTTT.

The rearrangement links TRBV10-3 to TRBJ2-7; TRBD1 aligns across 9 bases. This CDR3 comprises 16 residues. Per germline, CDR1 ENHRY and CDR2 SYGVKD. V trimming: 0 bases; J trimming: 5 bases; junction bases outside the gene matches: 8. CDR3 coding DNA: TGTGCCATCAGTGAGTCGAGGACAGGGGTTAGCAACGAGCAGTACTTC. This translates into CAISESRTGVSNEQYF.

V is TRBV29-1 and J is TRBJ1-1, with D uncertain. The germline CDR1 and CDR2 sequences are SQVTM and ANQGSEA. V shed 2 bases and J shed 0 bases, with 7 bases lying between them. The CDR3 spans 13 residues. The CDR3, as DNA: TGCAGCGTTGAAAGAAGCGTGAACACTGAAGCTTTCTTT. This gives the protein CSVERSVNTEAFF.